The sequence of this T cell receptor beta chain was determined in a study of cytomegalovirus exposure and HLA in healthy donors. Study as a whole: The early release's HLA-typed donors yielded tens of millions of unique TCRs.

A single count supports this clone. The antigen remains unidentified. This CDR3 spans 16 amino acids. Germline lookup yields CDR1 MNHEY and CDR2 SMNVEV (reference sequence). V was shortened by 2 bases and J by 5 bases, with 19 bases between the two germline ends. General study points: Association of 16,951 TCR beta sequences with HLA alleles was found at 0.05 false discovery rate in a later analysis. The study recorded around 160 TCR beta chains that were cytomegalovirus-associated.

PCR employed 60 Vbeta and 13 Jbeta primers. TCRdb's copy holds only in-frame clones and misses some; the assay was immunoSEQ multiplex PCR. The sample includes 100,000 to 150,000 clones, roughly 70% of them seen just once. Sequencing was done on a sample of PBMCs. The genes are TRBV27 and TRBJ2-7; possibly TRBD2 for D (6 bases). This sequence originates from a man aged 30-40 years in good health and CMV-seronegative. The CDR3 DNA reads TGTGCCAGCAGTTTAATTTTTACAGGCGGGATAGACGAGCAGTACTTC. Translation gives CASSLIFTGGIDEQYF.